The 2 T cell receptor beta chains given below trace back to one sample, sequenced in a study of blood T cell repertoires in COVID-19. TCRdb keeps only in-frame clones here, not all; method: immunoSEQ multiplex PCR. The sample gives some 150,000 clones, about 80% of which show up once; around 8% is in the top ten. The sequenced sample consisted of peripheral blood. These receptors all stem from a human donor in a cohort sampled during active COVID-19.

This chain joins TRBV18 and TRBJ1-2, with D unresolved. V lost 6 bases, J lost 6 bases, and 11 bases lay in between. The CDR3 covers 12 residues. Germline-derived CDR1 and CDR2 are KGHSH and LQKENI. The CDR3 spells CASSLDYDGYTF. CDR3 in DNA: TGTGCCAGCTCCCTTGACTATGATGGCTACACCTTC.

This rearrangement joins TRBV3-1 (or the pseudogene TRBV3-2) to TRBJ1-2; 7 bases fit TRBD1. The CDR3 is 13 amino acids. Germline values: CDR1 LGHDT, CDR2 YNNKEL (reference sequence). Trimming took 5 bases from V and 7 from J; bases not matched to a gene: 7. Here the CDR3 DNA reads TGTGCCAGCAGCTCACCCTACAGGGGTGGCTACACCTTC. Translating it yields CASSSPYRGGYTF.